This T cell receptor (beta chain) appears in the sequencing data of a study of cytomegalovirus exposure and HLA in healthy donors. The PCR contained 60 Vbeta and 13 Jbeta primers. TCRdb keeps only in-frame clones here, not all; method: immunoSEQ multiplex PCR. Here the sample spans about 120,000 clones, roughly 60% being singletons. The CDR3 runs 15 residues. J was trimmed by 2 bases and V by 1 base; bases with no gene match: 1. Germline lookup yields CDR1 SGHAT and CDR2 FQNNGV. What was sequenced was PBMCs. The receptor's source is a man in his forties in good health and CMV-seropositive. This chain connects TRBV11-2 to TRBJ2-7; TRBD2 matches at 11 bases. The CDR3 region is CASSLAGLAAYEQYF. DNA of the CDR3: TGTGCCAGCAGCTTAGCGGGACTAGCGGCCTACGAGCAGTACTTC.